This TCR beta chain emerged from a study of T cell changes during pregnancy in multiple sclerosis. J gave up 5 bases and V 2 bases, and 8 bases lay outside the gene matches. In germline, CDR1 is SGHDT, CDR2 YYEEEE. This CDR3 contains 15 residues. The protocol was immunoSEQ multiplex PCR, while the TCRdb copy is restricted to in-frame clones and leaves out a portion. The table has 30,000 to 40,000 clones, around 91% seen once. The chain carries TRBV5-6 and TRBJ2-3; 7 bases are shared with TRBD1. The clonotype was recovered from a female donor with multiple sclerosis, enrolled in a pregnancy study. Material: CD4+ T cells from peripheral blood mononuclear cells, obtained in the second trimester of pregnancy. CDR3 sequence: CASSLLGAGGDTQYF. DNA of the CDR3: TGTGCCAGCAGCTTACTAGGGGCAGGGGGAGATACGCAGTATTTT.